Listed below are T cell receptor beta chains from one sample, sequenced in a study of blood T cell repertoires in COVID-19. The repertoire was sequenced with immunoSEQ multiplex PCR; TCRdb's copy has only in-frame clones and lacks some. The table includes around 150,000 clones, 80% to 90% detected once. The source material was peripheral blood. The receptors originated from a man aged 55-75 years with acute or convalescent COVID-19. Each CDR3 is given with its conserved first and last residue. D genes are given only for firm matches. Only some rows state a clone size, as once, few, many or a class for expanded clones.

J gene	D gene	clone size	V gene	CDR3 DNA	CDR3 protein
TRBJ2-2	NA	NA	TRBV29-1	TGCAGCGTTTTATACAATACCGGGGAGCTGTTTTTT	CSVLYNTGELFF
TRBJ2-1	NA	NA	TRBV6-1	TGTGCCAGCAGTGAAGTTAGTGTTTTCAATGAGCAGTTCTTC	CASSEVSVFNEQFF
TRBJ2-3	TRBD2	NA	TRBV4-1	TGCGCCAGCAGCCAAGATGGACTGGCTAGCGGATCGGGCACAGATACGCAGTATTTT	CASSQDGLASGSGTDTQYF
TRBJ1-3	NA	NA	TRBV18	TGTGCCAGCTCACCAAATGGCAGGATTTCCTCTGGAAACACCATATATTTT	CASSPNGRISSGNTIYF
TRBJ2-6	NA	NA	TRBV5-6	TGTGCCAGCAGCTTGCGAGACATTGAATACTCTGGGGCCAACGTCCTGACTTTC	CASSLRDIEYSGANVLTF
TRBJ1-6	TRBD1	NA	TRBV6-5	TGTGCCAGCACCATTGGACAGGACTATAATTCACCCCTCCACTTT	CASTIGQDYNSPLHF
TRBJ2-1	NA	once	TRBV6-5	TGTGCCAGCAGTTACGGCAGGGGTTACAATGAGCAGTTCTTC	CASSYGRGYNEQFF
TRBJ1-2	TRBD1	NA	TRBV7-2	TGTGCCAGCAGCTTATATACAGGGGGCGCAAGCTATGGCTACACCTTC	CASSLYTGGASYGYTF
TRBJ1-1	NA	NA	TRBV4-2	TGTGCCAGCAGCCAATTAGAGTACACTGAAGCTTTCTTT	CASSQLEYTEAFF
TRBJ2-7	TRBD1	NA	TRBV28	TGTGCCAGCATTCTAGGGTCAGGGGGTAAAGCCGAGCAGTACTTC	CASILGSGGKAEQYF
TRBJ1-6	TRBD1	NA	TRBV29-1	TGCAGCGTTGCCCGGGACAGCAATTCACCCCTCCACTTT	CSVARDSNSPLHF
TRBJ2-5	TRBD1	NA	TRBV5-1	TGCGCCAGCAGCTTGGATGGACAGGGCGGGACCCAGTACTTC	CASSLDGQGGTQYF
TRBJ1-2	NA	NA	TRBV6-1	TGTGCCAGCAGTGCGGACACCACACATGGCTACACCTTC	CASSADTTHGYTF
TRBJ2-3	TRBD2	NA	TRBV19	TGTGCCAGTAGTTGGGGGGGGGATACGCAGTATTTT	CASSWGGDTQYF
TRBJ2-1	TRBD1	NA	TRBV7-9	TGTGCCAGCAGCTTTGCAGGGGGCAATGAGCAGTTCTTC	CASSFAGGNEQFF
TRBJ1-1	NA	NA	TRBV6-5	TGTGCCAGCAGTTACTATCAACAGGGATCCGGAGCTTTCTTT	CASSYYQQGSGAFF
TRBJ1-1	TRBD1	NA	TRBV5-1	TGCGCCAGCAGCGCGGGGGCACAGGGGGGCACTGAAGCTTTCTTT	CASSAGAQGGTEAFF
TRBJ2-5	NA	NA	TRBV6-2/TRBV6-3	TGTGCCAGCAGTATAACCGGGATTGCACAAGAGACCCAGTACTTC	CASSITGIAQETQYF
TRBJ1-3	NA	NA	TRBV9	TGTGCCAGCAGCCTTAATCAGGGGCTTGGAAACACCATATATTTT	CASSLNQGLGNTIYF
TRBJ2-7	TRBD2	NA	TRBV19	TGTGCCAGTAGTATAGATCTCTCATTACTAGCGGGGCCACCCTACGAGCAGTACTTC	CASSIDLSLLAGPPYEQYF
TRBJ1-2	NA	NA	TRBV19	TGTGCCAGTAGATTAAAGGACCAGGGGAACTATGGCTACACCTTC	CASRLKDQGNYGYTF
TRBJ1-5	NA	NA	TRBV27	TGTGCCAGCAGTTTAAAATTTGCACAGTCATATCAGCCCCAGCATTTT	CASSLKFAQSYQPQHF
TRBJ2-2	NA	once	TRBV7-7	TGTGCTAGCAGCATTGGGCCCTACACCGGGGAGCTGTTTTTT	CASSIGPYTGELFF
TRBJ1-4	NA	NA	TRBV24-1	TGTGCCACCCGTGAAGTACAAGCAACTAATGAAAAACTGTTTTTT	CATREVQATNEKLFF
TRBJ2-5	TRBD1	NA	TRBV24-1	TGTGCCACCAGTGATTTGGGGACAGGGGACGAGACCCAGTACTTC	CATSDLGTGDETQYF
TRBJ2-3	NA	NA	TRBV27	TGTGCCAGCAGTTCCTCCGCACAGGGCACAGATACGCAGTATTTT	CASSSSAQGTDTQYF
TRBJ2-7	TRBD1	NA	TRBV2	TGTGCCATCGGGACAGGGGGCATCTACGAGCAGTACTTC	CAIGTGGIYEQYF
TRBJ1-1	NA	NA	TRBV20-1	TGCAGTGGCCGGCGGGGCGGGGAAGCTTTCTTT	CSGRRGGEAFF
TRBJ2-7	TRBD2	NA	TRBV9	TGTGCCAGCAGCTACCGGGAAGCGGGGACGACGGGGGAGCAGTACTTC	CASSYREAGTTGEQYF
TRBJ2-3	TRBD1	NA	TRBV2	TGTGCCGGAGACAGGGGCCAACCCCCAGATACGCAGTATTTT	CAGDRGQPPDTQYF
TRBJ1-2	NA	NA	TRBV23-1	TGCGCCAGCAGTCAAGTGGAGATCTATGGCTACACCTTC	CASSQVEIYGYTF
TRBJ2-7	NA	NA	TRBV10-3	TGTGCCATCAGTGAGCTAGGCCAGGGCGAGCAGTACTTC	CAISELGQGEQYF
TRBJ1-1	NA	few	TRBV5-1	TGCGCCAGCAGCTTGGGAAGACACGAACGATTGAACACTGAAGCTTTCTTT	CASSLGRHERLNTEAFF
TRBJ1-1	NA	NA	TRBV18	TGTGCCAGCTCACCATTGGGGGCGGGGAACACTGAAGCTTTCTTT	CASSPLGAGNTEAFF
TRBJ1-5	NA	NA	TRBV7-2	TGTGCCAGCAGCTTAGGAGATCCGGCCCAGCATTTT	CASSLGDPAQHF
TRBJ2-3	NA	NA	TRBV4-1	TGCGCCAGCAGCCAAACTAGCCCTGATACGCAGTATTTT	CASSQTSPDTQYF
TRBJ2-1	NA	NA	TRBV5-4	TGTGCCAGCAGCTTGGGCGGGGCCAGCTCCTACAATGAGCAGTTCTTC	CASSLGGASSYNEQFF
TRBJ2-1	TRBD2	NA	TRBV27	TGTGCCAGCAGTCTCAGCGGGGGGGCCGTCAATGAGCAGTTCTTC	CASSLSGGAVNEQFF
TRBJ1-3	NA	NA	TRBV7-2	TGTGCCAGCAGCTTAGTCGGAGGAGGTTCGAACACCATATATTTT	CASSLVGGGSNTIYF
TRBJ2-5	TRBD1	few	TRBV3-1/TRBV3-2	TGTGCCAGCAGCCCCTGGACAGGGGGATTGGGGGAGACCCAGTACTTC	CASSPWTGGLGETQYF
TRBJ2-2	NA	NA	TRBV24-1	TGTGCCACCAGTGATTTGGAGGGTACCGGGGAGCTGTTTTTT	CATSDLEGTGELFF
TRBJ2-1	TRBD2	NA	TRBV7-8	TGTGCCAGCAGCTTTTCACGGGGACTAGCGGGGGGGCAAGCCTACAATGAGCAGTTCTTC	CASSFSRGLAGGQAYNEQFF
TRBJ2-2	TRBD2	NA	TRBV6-2/TRBV6-3	TGTGCCAGCAGTCGGGACTATTCGGGGGCCGGGGAGCTGTTTTTT	CASSRDYSGAGELFF
TRBJ1-3	NA	NA	TRBV9	TGTGCCAGCAGCGTAGACAGGGAGGGCGTCGGAAACACCATATATTTT	CASSVDREGVGNTIYF
TRBJ1-4	TRBD1	NA	TRBV12-5	TGTGCTAGTGGTTTGGTAATCGTTCGGGACAGGTTTAATGAAAAACTGTTTTTT	CASGLVIVRDRFNEKLFF
TRBJ2-4	TRBD2	NA	TRBV4-2	TGTGCCAGCAGCCAGGGGGGGGAGGTGGGTCAAACTCTAGCCAAAAACATTCAGTACTTC	CASSQGGEVGQTLAKNIQYF
TRBJ2-3	TRBD2	NA	TRBV7-2	TGTGCCAGCAGGCTCTTGCCTGGGGGGGCAGATACGCAGTATTTT	CASRLLPGGADTQYF